This TCR beta chain was identified in a study of OX40 agonist ivuxolimab in advanced cancers. Study-level background: An agonistic anti-OX40 (CD134) antibody, ivuxolimab, was used to treat the patients. Each patient was given ivuxolimab into a vein every 2 weeks, at 0.01 to 10 mg/kg. General study points: In the 0.1 to 3.0 mg/kg range, CD4+ and CD8+ blood T cells had expanded clonally by week 6.

Only in-frame clones appear in the TCRdb table, and some are missing; sequencing was by immunoSEQ multiplex PCR. This sample carries roughly 58,000 clones, 75% to 90% of them seen once, and the ten largest clones take about 0.76%. Individuals having autoimmune disease history or systemic immunosuppression were not enrolled. A word on this clone: The target antigen is unknown.

The receptor was derived from an adult with an advanced solid tumor such as melanoma, head and neck, liver or kidney cancer. Sample: CD4+ or CD8+ T cells sorted from blood, taken in a trial of the OX40 agonist ivuxolimab.

CDR3 sequence: CASSLDAGGLYEQYF. Here the CDR3 DNA reads TGTGCCAGCAGCTTGGATGCGGGAGGTCTATACGAGCAGTACTTC. This chain connects TRBV5-4 to TRBJ2-7; 8 nucleotides line up with TRBD2. V shed 0 bases and J 4 bases; nucleotides not matched to a gene: 6. Per the germline V gene, CDR1 is SGHNT and CDR2 is YYREEE (reference sequence). The length of the CDR3 is 15 residues.